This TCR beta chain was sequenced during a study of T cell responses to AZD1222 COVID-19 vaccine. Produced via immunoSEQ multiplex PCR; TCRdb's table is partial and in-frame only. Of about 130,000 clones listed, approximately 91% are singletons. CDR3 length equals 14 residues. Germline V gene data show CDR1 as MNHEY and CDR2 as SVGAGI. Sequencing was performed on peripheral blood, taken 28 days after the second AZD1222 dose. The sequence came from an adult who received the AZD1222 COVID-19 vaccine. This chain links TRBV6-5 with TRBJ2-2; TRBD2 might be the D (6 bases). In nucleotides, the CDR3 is TGTGCGACACTTTCGGGAGTTTGGACCGGGGAGCTGTTTTTT. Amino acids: CATLSGVWTGELFF.